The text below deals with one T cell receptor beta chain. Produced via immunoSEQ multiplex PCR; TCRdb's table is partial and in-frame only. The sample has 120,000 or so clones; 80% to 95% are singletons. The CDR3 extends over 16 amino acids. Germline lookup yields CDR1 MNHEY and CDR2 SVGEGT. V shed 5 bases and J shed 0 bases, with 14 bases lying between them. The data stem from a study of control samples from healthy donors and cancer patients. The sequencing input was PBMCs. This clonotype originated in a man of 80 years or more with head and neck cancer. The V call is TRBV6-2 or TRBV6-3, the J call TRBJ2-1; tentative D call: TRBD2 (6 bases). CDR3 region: CASSRAWRDSYNEQFF. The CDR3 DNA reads TGTGCCAGCAGTAGGGCGTGGCGGGACTCCTACAATGAGCAGTTCTTC.